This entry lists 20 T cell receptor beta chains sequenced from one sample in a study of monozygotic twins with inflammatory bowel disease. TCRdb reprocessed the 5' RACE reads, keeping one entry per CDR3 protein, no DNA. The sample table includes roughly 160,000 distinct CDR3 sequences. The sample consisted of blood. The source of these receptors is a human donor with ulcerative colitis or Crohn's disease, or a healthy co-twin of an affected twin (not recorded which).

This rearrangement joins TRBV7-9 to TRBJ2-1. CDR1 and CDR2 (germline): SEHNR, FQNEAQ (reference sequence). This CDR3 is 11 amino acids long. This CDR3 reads CASSYDNEQFF.

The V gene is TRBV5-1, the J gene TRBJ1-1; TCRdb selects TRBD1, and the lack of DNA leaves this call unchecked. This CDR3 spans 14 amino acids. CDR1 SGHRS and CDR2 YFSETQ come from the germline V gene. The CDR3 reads CASSGRTGGAEAFF.

The CDR3 is CASSHTTGGTEAFF. The chain links TRBV7-9 to TRBJ1-1; the D call of TRBD1 rests on TCRdb alone, since no DNA is present to check it. Germline-derived CDR1 and CDR2 are SEHNR and FQNEAQ (reference sequence). This CDR3 comprises 14 residues.

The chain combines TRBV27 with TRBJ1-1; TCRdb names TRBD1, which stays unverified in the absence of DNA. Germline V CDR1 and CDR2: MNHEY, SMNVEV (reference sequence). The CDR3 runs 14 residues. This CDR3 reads CASSPSDARTEAFF.

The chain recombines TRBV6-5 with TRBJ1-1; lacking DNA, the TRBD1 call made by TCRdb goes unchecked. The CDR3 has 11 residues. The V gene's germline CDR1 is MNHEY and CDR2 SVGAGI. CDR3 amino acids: CASTWGGEAFF.

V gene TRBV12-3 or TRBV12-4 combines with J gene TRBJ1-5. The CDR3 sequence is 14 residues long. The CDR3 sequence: CASTLRGGNQPQHF.

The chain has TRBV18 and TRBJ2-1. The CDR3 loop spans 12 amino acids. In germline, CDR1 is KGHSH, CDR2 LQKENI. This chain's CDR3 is CASSLRTNEQFF.

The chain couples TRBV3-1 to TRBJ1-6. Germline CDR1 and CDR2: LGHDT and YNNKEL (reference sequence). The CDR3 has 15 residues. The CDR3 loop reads CASSPPAGYNSPLHF.

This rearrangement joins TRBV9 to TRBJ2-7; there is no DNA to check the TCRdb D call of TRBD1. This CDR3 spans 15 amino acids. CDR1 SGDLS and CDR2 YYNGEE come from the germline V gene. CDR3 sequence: CASSVTGGRSDEQYF.

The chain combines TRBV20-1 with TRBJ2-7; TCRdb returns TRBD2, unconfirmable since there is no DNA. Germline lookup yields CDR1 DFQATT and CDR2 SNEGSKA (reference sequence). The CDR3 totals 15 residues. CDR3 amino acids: CSARGTGTRLYEQYF.

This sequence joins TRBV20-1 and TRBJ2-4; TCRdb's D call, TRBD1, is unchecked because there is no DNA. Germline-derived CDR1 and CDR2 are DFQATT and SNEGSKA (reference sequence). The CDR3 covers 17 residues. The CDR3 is CSARDRETGVAKNIQYF.

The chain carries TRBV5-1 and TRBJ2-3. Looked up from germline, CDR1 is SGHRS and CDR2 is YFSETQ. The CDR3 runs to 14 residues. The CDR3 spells CASSLEAGQDTQYF. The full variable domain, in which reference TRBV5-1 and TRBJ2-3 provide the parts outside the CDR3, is KAGVTQTPRYLIKTRGQQVTLSCSPISGHRSVSWYQQTPGQGLQFLFEYFSETQRNKGNFPGRFSGRQFSNSRSEMNVSTLELGDSALYLCASSLEAGQDTQYFGPGTRLTVL.

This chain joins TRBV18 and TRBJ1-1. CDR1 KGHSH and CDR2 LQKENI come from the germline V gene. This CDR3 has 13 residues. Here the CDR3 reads CASSPPGLTEAFF.

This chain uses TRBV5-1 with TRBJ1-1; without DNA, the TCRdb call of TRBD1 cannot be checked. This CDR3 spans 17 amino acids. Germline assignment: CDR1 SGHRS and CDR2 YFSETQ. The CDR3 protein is CASSFSPQGASFTEAFF. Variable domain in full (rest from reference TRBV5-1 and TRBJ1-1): KAGVTQTPRYLIKTRGQQVTLSCSPISGHRSVSWYQQTPGQGLQFLFEYFSETQRNKGNFPGRFSGRQFSNSRSEMNVSTLELGDSALYLCASSFSPQGASFTEAFFGQGTRLTVV.

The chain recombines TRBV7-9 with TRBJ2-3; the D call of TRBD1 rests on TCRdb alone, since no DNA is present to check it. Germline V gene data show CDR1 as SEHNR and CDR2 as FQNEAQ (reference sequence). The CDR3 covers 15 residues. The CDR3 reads CASSPMAGHPDTQYF.

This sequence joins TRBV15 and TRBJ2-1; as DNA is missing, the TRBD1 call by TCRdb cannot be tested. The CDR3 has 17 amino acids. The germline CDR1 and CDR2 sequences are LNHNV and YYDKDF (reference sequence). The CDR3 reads CATSRSRRKDRDDEQFF.

CDR3 protein: CAIERGNEQFF. This sequence joins TRBV10-3 and TRBJ2-1; TCRdb outputs TRBD2, but without DNA this stays unchecked. Germline V gene sequence: CDR1 ENHRY, CDR2 SYGVKD. The CDR3 covers 11 residues.

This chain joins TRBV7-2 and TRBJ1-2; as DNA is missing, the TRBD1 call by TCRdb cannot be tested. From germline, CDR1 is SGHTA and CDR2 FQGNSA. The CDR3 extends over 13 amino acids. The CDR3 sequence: CASSWPGHDGYTF.

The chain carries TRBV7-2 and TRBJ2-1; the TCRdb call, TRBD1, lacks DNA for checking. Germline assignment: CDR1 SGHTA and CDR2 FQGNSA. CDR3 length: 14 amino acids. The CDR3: CATHRDRGRNEQFF.

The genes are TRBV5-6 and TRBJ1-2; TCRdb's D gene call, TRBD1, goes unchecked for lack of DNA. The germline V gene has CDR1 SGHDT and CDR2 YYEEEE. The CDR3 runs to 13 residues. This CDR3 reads CASSVPGTYGYTF. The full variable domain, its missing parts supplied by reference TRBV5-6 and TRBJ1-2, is DAGVTQSPTHLIKTRGQQVTLRCSPKSGHDTVSWYQQALGQGPQFIFQYYEEEERQRGNFPDRFSGHQFPNYSSELNVNALLLGDSALYLCASSVPGTYGYTFGSGTRLTVV.